The rows below give T cell receptor beta chains drawn from one sample of a study of blood T cell repertoires in COVID-19. Measured with immunoSEQ multiplex PCR; TCRdb has only the in-frame clones, and not every one. The sample lists approximately 210,000 clones; roughly 94% were seen once. Sequencing was carried out using peripheral blood. These TCRs come from a man in his thirties or forties with COVID-19, enrolled during active disease. Both conserved end residues are part of each CDR3. Fields, in order: V gene, J gene, D gene, clone size, CDR3 DNA, CDR3 protein. D genes are given only for firm matches. Rows give clone size only sometimes, using once, few, many, or a class for an expanded clone.

TRBV5-1	TRBJ1-2	NA	NA	TGCGCCAGCAGCTCCCCGGGGGGCTATGGCTACACCTTC	CASSSPGGYGYTF
TRBV11-2	TRBJ1-2	TRBD1	NA	TGTGCCAGCAGGTTACAGGGGACGGGGGGCTACACCTTC	CASRLQGTGGYTF
TRBV3-1/TRBV3-2	TRBJ2-3	NA	NA	TGTGCCAGCAGTCCCTTGGGGCGGGGCGCCACAGATACGCAGTATTTT	CASSPLGRGATDTQYF
TRBV6-6	TRBJ1-2	TRBD1	NA	TGTGCCAGCAGTTACTCGACAGGGGGCATGGACTATGGCTACACCTTC	CASSYSTGGMDYGYTF
TRBV27	TRBJ2-7	NA	NA	TGTGCCAGCAGTTTATCGGCAGGCCGGGGCTACGAGCAGTACTTC	CASSLSAGRGYEQYF
TRBV27	TRBJ1-2	TRBD1	NA	TGTGCCAGCAGTTCCTTATCCGGAACAGGGGTGGACGGCTACACCTTC	CASSSLSGTGVDGYTF
TRBV30	TRBJ1-6	TRBD1	NA	TGTGCCTGGAGTGTACAGGGGAGCTCCTATAATTCACCCCTCCACTTT	CAWSVQGSSYNSPLHF
TRBV9	TRBJ2-6	TRBD1	NA	TGTGCCAGCAGCGGAGATATAGGGGGCACTGGGGCCAACGTCCTGACTTTC	CASSGDIGGTGANVLTF
TRBV10-2	TRBJ2-2	TRBD2	NA	TGCGCCAGCAGAAGGACTAGCGGGGGGGCAGGGACCGGGGAGCTGTTTTTT	CASRRTSGGAGTGELFF
TRBV19	TRBJ1-2	TRBD1	NA	TGTGCCAGTAGTATCGGACAGGGAGCTAACTATGGCTACACCTTC	CASSIGQGANYGYTF
TRBV7-9	TRBJ1-2	TRBD1	once	TGTGCCAGCAGCTTGATCGCGACAGGGGGTGGCTACACCTTC	CASSLIATGGGYTF
TRBV7-2	TRBJ1-4	NA	once	TGTGCCAGCAGCCAAGGGACACTTCGGAGTGAAAAACTGTTTTTT	CASSQGTLRSEKLFF
TRBV27	TRBJ2-7	TRBD2	NA	TGTGCCAGCTGGGGGGGGGATGGCGAGCAGTACTTC	CASWGGDGEQYF
TRBV30	TRBJ2-7	TRBD2	NA	TGTGCCTGGGCCCCTAGCGGGGGGCGTTTTCCCTACGAGCAGTACTTC	CAWAPSGGRFPYEQYF
TRBV9	TRBJ1-3	NA	NA	TGTGCCAGCAGCGTAGGTCGGACTGACTCTGGAAACACCATATATTTT	CASSVGRTDSGNTIYF
TRBV7-7	TRBJ1-3	NA	NA	TGTGCCAGCAGCCCGGACAGCTCTGGAAACACCATATATTTT	CASSPDSSGNTIYF
TRBV19	TRBJ1-1	NA	once	TGTGCCAGTAGAAACCGGACAAGCGAAGCTTTCTTT	CASRNRTSEAFF
TRBV19	TRBJ1-2	TRBD1	NA	TGTGCCAGTAAACGGACAGGAGATGATGGCTACACCTTC	CASKRTGDDGYTF
TRBV19	TRBJ1-4	TRBD1	NA	TGTGCCAGTAGTATATGGGGGACAGCAGCAACTAATGAAAAACTGTTTTTT	CASSIWGTAATNEKLFF
TRBV5-1	TRBJ1-1	NA	NA	TGCGCCAGCAGCTTGCAGGGCATGAACACTGAAGCTTTCTTT	CASSLQGMNTEAFF
TRBV20-1	TRBJ1-2	TRBD1	NA	TGCAGTGCTAGTCCCGGGACAGGGCACTATGGCTACACCTTC	CSASPGTGHYGYTF
TRBV5-4	TRBJ2-2	NA	NA	TGTGCCAGCAGCCCCGAATGGCGGGGGCCCGGGGAGCTGTTTTTT	CASSPEWRGPGELFF
TRBV5-4	TRBJ2-3	NA	NA	TGTGCCAGCAGTAGTCGTCGATTGATCACAGATACGCAGTATTTT	CASSSRRLITDTQYF
TRBV9	TRBJ1-2	NA	NA	TGTGCCAGCGGGGGCGGACGGCAGAACTATGGCTACACCTTC	CASGGGRQNYGYTF
TRBV3-1/TRBV3-2	TRBJ1-1	NA	NA	TGTGCCAGCAGCCAAGACTGGGAGGGGAGGGGAGCTTTCTTT	CASSQDWEGRGAFF
TRBV2	TRBJ1-1	NA	NA	TGTGCCAGCAGTCGGAGGGCCGGAGCTTTCTTT	CASSRRAGAFF
TRBV5-6	TRBJ1-4	NA	NA	TGTGCCAGCATCCGGCAGGGGATTGGCGAAAAACTGTTTTTT	CASIRQGIGEKLFF
TRBV9	TRBJ1-1	NA	NA	TGTGCCAGCAGCGTAGGGCTAGGGAACACTGAAGCTTTCTTT	CASSVGLGNTEAFF
TRBV3-1/TRBV3-2	TRBJ2-5	NA	once	TGTGCCAGCAGCCAAGATCTTGGGGGCAGAGAGACCCAGTACTTC	CASSQDLGGRETQYF
TRBV14	TRBJ1-1	TRBD1	NA	TGTGCCAGCAGCCAAGAGCATGGCGGCAGGGGGCTATCTGAAGCTTTCTTT	CASSQEHGGRGLSEAFF
TRBV15	TRBJ2-2	TRBD1	NA	TGTGCCACCAGCAGAGGATTGGGGACAGGGTCGGCCGGGGAGCTGTTTTTT	CATSRGLGTGSAGELFF
TRBV5-4	TRBJ2-5	TRBD2	NA	TGTGCCAGCAGCTTCGCCAGCGGGGGGACAGAGACCCAGTACTTC	CASSFASGGTETQYF
TRBV19	TRBJ1-5	NA	NA	TGTGCCAGTAGTACACCTGGGAGGGGGGCCCCATGGCAGCCCCAGCATTTT	CASSTPGRGAPWQPQHF
TRBV24-1	TRBJ1-2	TRBD1	once	TGTGCCACCAGTGAACCCACAGGGGGCGATGGCTACACCTTC	CATSEPTGGDGYTF
TRBV9	TRBJ2-3	NA	NA	TGTGCCAGCAGCGTACGGGGGTCTGGCACAGATACGCAGTATTTT	CASSVRGSGTDTQYF
TRBV19	TRBJ1-1	TRBD1	NA	TGTGCCAGTAGTATGCGAACAGGGGGAGGAAACACTGAAGCTTTCTTT	CASSMRTGGGNTEAFF
TRBV5-1	TRBJ1-5	TRBD1	NA	TGCGCCAGCAGCGTCGAGACAGGGAACAATCAGCCCCAGCATTTT	CASSVETGNNQPQHF
TRBV6-5	TRBJ2-3	NA	once	TGTGCCAGCAGTTTCAGGACTGGTAGGACAGATACGCAGTATTTT	CASSFRTGRTDTQYF
TRBV6-5	TRBJ1-1	NA	NA	TGTGCCGTACAACGTTCGGGATTCGCTGAAGCTTTCTTT	CAVQRSGFAEAFF
TRBV25-1	TRBJ1-2	TRBD1	once	TGTGCCAGCAGTGAATCTGGGACAGGGAGGCATGGCTACACCTTC	CASSESGTGRHGYTF
TRBV5-5	TRBJ2-5	NA	NA	TGTGCCAGCAGCTTGCGGGACATTAATCCCAAGACCCAGTACTTC	CASSLRDINPKTQYF
TRBV5-6	TRBJ2-5	TRBD2	NA	TGTGCCAGCAGCTTGGCGTGGGCGGGGGGTCGGAGGGAGACCCAGTACTTC	CASSLAWAGGRRETQYF
TRBV7-2	TRBJ1-1	TRBD1	NA	TGTGCCAGCAGCTTAGGGGCCGGACAGGGGATCCCTGAAGCTTTCTTT	CASSLGAGQGIPEAFF
TRBV19	TRBJ1-5	NA	NA	TGTGCCAGTACCGTTAGGGAGAATCAGCCCCAGCATTTT	CASTVRENQPQHF
TRBV4-1	TRBJ2-5	NA	NA	TGCGCCAGCAGCCAAGATTCTGGCCGTGGGACCCAGTACTTC	CASSQDSGRGTQYF
TRBV10-3	TRBJ2-7	TRBD2	NA	TGTGCCATCAGTGCCACTAGCGGGGGGCCAATGGAGCAGTACTTC	CAISATSGGPMEQYF